This TCR beta chain was captured in a study of blood T cell repertoires in COVID-19. The wider study: The United States, Italy and Spain provided the acute and convalescent COVID-19 samples. Nucleic acid was either cDNA or gDNA, and it came from T cells, B-cell-depleted T cells, or PBMCs.

Per germline, CDR1 SGHNT and CDR2 YENEEA. Trimming at V came to 5 bases and at J to 0 bases, leaving 8 bases not matched to a gene. CDR3 length: 17 amino acids. In the study's own analysis: Estimation of nucleated cell counts was performed using reference gene primer amplification. The assay was immunoSEQ multiplex PCR, and TCRdb's table has in-frame clones only and misses some. V and J calls and clone size are those listed in that table; D and trimming were worked out from the DNA. The data hold around 130,000 clones, with around three quarters observed a single time. This clonotype originated in a man between 60 and 75 years old with active or convalescent COVID-19. Sequenced material: peripheral blood. This chain joins TRBV11-3 and TRBJ2-2; 8 bases align to TRBD2. DNA for the CDR3: TGTGCCAGCAGCCCACGGGGGGGGACAACGAACACCGGGGAGCTGTTTTTT. As protein: CASSPRGGTTNTGELFF. Combining the CDR3 with reference TRBV11-3 and TRBJ2-2 gives the whole variable domain EAGVVQSPRYKIIEKKQPVAFWCNPISGHNTLYWYLQNLGQGPELLIRYENEEAVDDSQLPKDRFSAERLKGVDSTLKIQPAELGDSAVYLCASSPRGGTTNTGELFFGEGSRLTVL.